This section outlines one T cell receptor beta chain sequence together with its context. Germline assignment: CDR1 MNHEY and CDR2 SMNVEV (reference sequence). CDR3 length: 17 residues. V gave up 2 bases and J gave up 4 bases, with 19 bases separating them. This specimen belongs to a study of blood T cells in healthy people across ages. Total RNA, at least 5.5 micrograms per sample, was extracted from PBMCs. A J-beta primer mix and a sample-barcoded 5' primer were used in a second PCR of roughly 6 to 12 cycles. A single record per CDR3 protein comes from TCRdb applying MiXCR to the 5' RACE reads. The sample has around 970,000 distinct CDR3 sequences, roughly 51% seen once.

The sequence was collected from a woman in her sixties in good health. The chain has TRBV27 and TRBJ2-3; no definite D call. Sequencing was performed on blood. The CDR3 sequence is CASSLRLGLSTADTQYF. The CDR3 DNA follows: TGTGCCAGCAGTTTACGCCTTGGGCTTTCCACGGCAGATACGCAGTATTTT.